This T cell receptor beta chain was observed in a study of graft-versus-host responses after intestinal transplantation. Study-level background: Recipients had multivisceral, liver-intestinal, or isolated intestinal transplants.

Measured with immunoSEQ multiplex PCR; TCRdb has only the in-frame clones, and not every one. The table shows more than 65,000 clones, with 85% to 95% occurring only once. General observations from the study: Detected in recipient marrow were GvH clones, some of which were first observed in ileum or blood.

Trimming took 6 bases from V and 5 from J; bases not matched to a gene: 8. This CDR3 has 14 amino acids. CDR1 is SGDLS, CDR2 YYNGEE, per germline. This clone appeared once. Its antigen remains unknown. The source was unstimulated CD8+ T cells sorted from spleen or lymph node cells, collected before intestinal transplant. This receptor was identified in a human donor who received an intestinal transplant. This chain joins TRBV9 and TRBJ2-1; 7 nucleotides match TRBD1. The CDR3 reads CASTEGQWDNEQFF. In DNA, the CDR3 is TGTGCCAGCACCGAGGGACAGTGGGACAATGAGCAGTTCTTC.